This TCR beta chain appears in the sequencing data of a study of OX40 agonist ivuxolimab in advanced cancers. The table lists this clone with a few counts. V gave up 0 bases and J gave up 10 bases, with 13 bases separating them. The CDR3 has 14 residues. Per germline, CDR1 MGHRA and CDR2 YSYEKL. Assay used: immunoSEQ multiplex PCR; TCRdb lists only in-frame clones, some missing. This sample has approximately 29,000 clones, with almost 85% found just once. The genes are TRBV4-1 and TRBJ2-1; D remains ambiguous. This clonotype was obtained from an adult with an advanced solid tumor such as melanoma, head and neck, liver or kidney cancer. The sample consisted of CD4+ or CD8+ T cells sorted from blood, taken in a trial of the OX40 agonist ivuxolimab. The CDR3 loop is CASSQDAYPGEQFF. The CDR3 bases are TGCGCCAGCAGCCAAGATGCCTACCCCGGCGAGCAGTTCTTC.